This T cell receptor beta chain was captured in a study of blood T cell repertoires in COVID-19. Sequencing was performed with immunoSEQ multiplex PCR; in TCRdb, only in-frame clones are kept and a portion is missing. The table has around 500,000 clones, about nine tenths seen once. V trimming: 1 base; J trimming: 3 bases; junction bases outside the gene matches: 4. Per germline, CDR1 SEHNR and CDR2 FQNEAQ (reference sequence). This CDR3 is 16 amino acids long. The rearrangement links TRBV7-9 to TRBJ2-1, with TRBD2 matching over 9 bases. The sample comprised PBMCs or T cells enriched from blood (not recorded which). This sequence was found in an older woman who had recovered from COVID-19. Written as DNA, the CDR3 is TGTGCCAGCAGCTTAGTAGCGGGGGCTAACTACAATGAGCAGTTCTTC. The encoded protein is CASSLVAGANYNEQFF.